This TCR beta chain was profiled in a study of T cells expressing NK-cell markers. Study-wide background: The authors sequenced eight donors, of whom seven were HCMV-seropositive and one was seronegative.

Details on this clonotype: Its target is not known.

Findings and caveats of the study: Whether expanded NKG2C+ T cell clones were HCMV specific stayed uncertain. The contribution of dominant NKG2C+ clonotypes to CD8+ T cells in roughly six donors was about 1.0-7.0%.

TCRdb re-called the 5' RACE reads and gives one entry per CDR3 protein, without DNA. The sample has about 260,000 distinct CDR3 sequences. The CDR3 is 17 amino acids. This chain uses TRBV12-3 or TRBV12-4 with TRBJ2-3; TCRdb indicates TRBD2, and absent DNA this call remains unverified. Sequencing input: blood T cells: a sorted CD56 or NKG2C T cell subset, CD4+ or CD8+ T cells, or bulk PBMC T cells (not recorded which). The receptor was isolated from a man between 18 and 35 years old in good health. The CDR3 protein is CASTALTAGGRPDTQYF.